These 16 T cell receptor beta chains came from one sample sequenced in a study of control samples from healthy donors and cancer patients. Sequencing was performed with immunoSEQ multiplex PCR; in TCRdb, only in-frame clones are kept and a portion is missing. The data contain 150,000 or so clones, approximately 94% of them singletons. Source material: blood. The receptors were sampled from a man in his forties in good health.

As DNA, the CDR3 is TGTGCCAGCAGCTTGGGCGATAGTCAAAACCAAGGAGGCTACACCTTC. Residues: CASSLGDSQNQGGYTF. V usage is TRBV5-6 and J usage is TRBJ1-2, with unresolved D. Germline V gene sequence: CDR1 SGHDT, CDR2 YYEEEE. V was cut by 0 bases and J by 8 bases, with 20 bases left in between. The CDR3 has 16 residues.

This chain connects TRBV5-1 to TRBJ1-1, with 12 bases that match TRBD1. This CDR3 is built from 18 residues. CDR1 is SGHRS and CDR2 is YFSETQ in the germline V gene. V shed 6 bases and J 4 bases; nucleotides not matched to a gene: 16. The CDR3 reads CASIPPSGTGGAGTEAFF. The CDR3 coding sequence is TGCGCCAGCATCCCTCCTTCCGGGACAGGGGGCGCCGGCACTGAAGCTTTCTTT.

The V call is TRBV28, the J call TRBJ2-7; possible D gene TRBD2, 6 bases. CDR1 MDHEN and CDR2 SYDVKM come from the germline V gene. Trimming left V 7 bases short and J 3 bases short, with 16 bases between. The CDR3 extends over 14 amino acids. CDR3 amino acids: CASTKEGSSYEQYF. CDR3 DNA: TGTGCCAGCACTAAGGAGGGCAGCAGCTACGAGCAGTACTTC.

This chain uses TRBV5-1 with TRBJ2-7, with 7 bases matching TRBD2. This CDR3 has 17 residues. Germline V gene lookup returns CDR1 SGHRS and CDR2 YFSETQ. J lost 0 bases, V lost 0 bases, and 9 bases had no gene match. Written as DNA, the CDR3 is TGCGCCAGCAGCTTGGCTATTCCGGGAGGCCCCTCCTACGAGCAGTACTTC. It encodes CASSLAIPGGPSYEQYF.

CDR3 loop: CASSPPEDTQYF. The CDR3 coding sequence is TGTGCCAGCAGCCCCCCGGAGGATACGCAGTATTTT. The chain combines TRBV11-2 with TRBJ2-3; no reliable D call. Germline V CDR1 and CDR2: SGHAT, FQNNGV. The CDR3 contains 12 residues. The V gene lost 5 bases and the J gene lost 6 bases, with 9 bases spanning the gap.

This chain connects TRBV4-2 to TRBJ2-6; 10 bases align to TRBD1. Germline V gene sequence: CDR1 LGHNA, CDR2 YNFKEQ. The CDR3 spans 19 residues. Unmatched junction bases numbered 11, after V lost 6 bases and J lost 0 bases. The chain's CDR3 is CASSRTSGTGVSGANVLTF. The CDR3 nucleotides are TGTGCCAGCAGTCGTACATCCGGGACAGGGGTCTCTGGGGCCAACGTCCTGACTTTC.

V and J are TRBV7-9 and TRBJ1-1; 8 nucleotides agree with TRBD1. Germline CDR1 and CDR2: SEHNR and FQNEAQ (reference sequence). Trimming removed 1 base from V and 12 bases from J; junction bases left unmatched: 7. This CDR3 is 13 amino acids long. The DNA of the CDR3 is TGTGCCAGCAGCTTAGGGAGTGGACAGGGAACTTTCTTT. Translating gives CASSLGSGQGTFF.

The gene calls are TRBV20-1 and TRBJ2-1; D may be TRBD2 (6 bases). CDR3 length: 11 amino acids. V was pared by 1 base and J by 15 bases, with 13 bases between. Germline V CDR1 and CDR2: DFQATT, SNEGSKA (reference sequence). Here the CDR3 reads CSARVRREWFF. As DNA, the CDR3 is TGCAGTGCTAGAGTGCGGAGGGAATGGTTCTTC.

This chain connects TRBV6-2 or TRBV6-3 to TRBJ1-2; 8 nucleotides line up with TRBD1. Germline V gene data show CDR1 as MNHEY and CDR2 as SVGEGT. The CDR3 sequence is 20 residues long. V shed 2 bases, J shed 5 bases, and the junction held 22 bases outside the gene matches. This CDR3 is CASSYPAQDRVTALIYGYTF. The CDR3 DNA reads TGTGCCAGCAGTTACCCCGCACAGGACAGGGTCACGGCCCTTATATATGGCTACACCTTC.

V and J are TRBV11-2 and TRBJ2-7; D perhaps matches TRBD1 (5 bases). Trimming pared 3 bases from V and 2 bases from J, leaving 11 bases between. Germline V lookup: CDR1 SGHAT, CDR2 FQNNGV. The CDR3 sequence is 14 residues long. CDR3: CASSLFQGPYEQYF. Written as DNA, the CDR3 is TGTGCCAGCAGCTTGTTCCAGGGCCCCTACGAGCAGTACTTC.

The chain is built from TRBV27 and TRBJ2-2; 7 nucleotides align to TRBD2. The J segment lost 0 bases and the V segment lost 0 bases, leaving 13 bases of the junction unmatched. The CDR3 extends over 20 amino acids. Germline lookup yields CDR1 MNHEY and CDR2 SMNVEV (reference sequence). CDR3 DNA: TGTGCCAGCAGTTTATCGGTGGGGGAGCTAGCGGTAGCGAACACCGGGGAGCTGTTTTTT. The encoded protein is CASSLSVGELAVANTGELFF.

The J gene is TRBJ1-2, the V gene TRBV5-1; D uncertain. Per germline, CDR1 SGHRS and CDR2 YFSETQ. Trimming shortened V by 1 base and J by 4 bases, and 11 bases separated the two germline ends. The CDR3 has 14 residues. The CDR3 nucleotides are TGCGCCAGCAGCTTGTTGCAACAGACCTATGGCTACACCTTC. Encoded protein: CASSLLQQTYGYTF.

The rearrangement links TRBV2 to TRBJ2-7; no clear D. The CDR3 runs 11 residues. V lost 7 bases and J lost 0, with 4 bases in between. Germline V CDR1 and CDR2: SNHLY, FYNNEI. The CDR3 region has the DNA TGTGCCAGCACTGTCTCCTACGAGCAGTACTTC. This gives the protein CASTVSYEQYF. The entire variable domain, with the rest obtained from reference TRBV2 and TRBJ2-7, is as follows: EPEVTQTPSHQVTQMGQEVILRCVPISNHLYFYWYRQILGQKVEFLVSFYNNEISEKSEIFDDQFSVERPDGSNFTLKIRSTKLEDSAMYFCASTVSYEQYFGPGTRLTVT.

On this clone: Relative to the germline gene, one junction end is altered; a read error may explain this. The rearrangement joins TRBV6-1 to TRBJ2-5, with D maybe TRBD1 (6 bases). Germline CDR1 is MNHNS and CDR2 is SASEGT. This CDR3 has 17 amino acids. The DNA of the CDR3 is TGTGCCGGCAGTGATCCCAGAGCCATGACAGGAAGAGAGACCCAGTACTTC. The encoded protein is CAGSDPRAMTGRETQYF.

CDR3 coding DNA: TGCAGCGTTATTATGGGATACTACGAGCAGTACTTC. This translates into CSVIMGYYEQYF. V gene TRBV29-1 combines with J gene TRBJ2-7; no reliable D call. The CDR3 contains 12 residues. The germline CDR1 and CDR2 sequences are SQVTM and ANQGSEA. Trimming shortened V by 5 bases and J by 3 bases, and 11 bases separated the two germline ends.

There are a few counts of this clone. The chain has TRBV4-1 and TRBJ2-3; D is perhaps TRBD1 or TRBD2 (5 bases each). The CDR3 totals 17 residues. CDR1 and CDR2 (germline): MGHRA, YSYEKL. V lost 3 bases to trimming and J lost 0 bases, with 16 bases between them. CDR3: CASSQKGDGSSTDTQYF. The CDR3 DNA reads as TGCGCCAGCAGCCAGAAAGGGGACGGGTCTAGCACAGATACGCAGTATTTT.